This T cell receptor beta chain was captured by sequencing in a study of cytomegalovirus exposure and HLA in healthy donors. General observations from the study: An observed cluster of highly shared sequence variants was recorded as a likely sequencing artifact.

As to this clone: Its specificity is not known.

13 Jbeta primers and 60 Vbeta primers were used for the PCR. Profiling relied on immunoSEQ multiplex PCR, and the TCRdb table lists in-frame clones only, not all of them. The sample includes roughly 290,000 clones, about 90% of them seen just once. The CDR3 loop spans 14 amino acids. Germline CDR1 SGHRS, CDR2 YFSETQ. Between the trimmed V and J ends, which lost 0 bases and 4 bases, there was a span of 10 bases. The sequence was collected from a woman in her late teens or twenties in good health and CMV-seronegative. The material sequenced was PBMCs. V gene TRBV5-1 combines with J gene TRBJ1-2, with D maybe TRBD1 (6 bases). The CDR3 region has the DNA TGCGCCAGCAGCTTGGGTGACAGGCCCTATGGCTACACCTTC. It specifies CASSLGDRPYGYTF.